This T cell receptor (beta chain) was captured in a study of radiation and T cells in renal cell carcinoma. The wider study: Nephrectomy followed 15 Gy stereotactic body radiation by 4 weeks.

Produced via immunoSEQ multiplex PCR; TCRdb's table is partial and in-frame only. The sample has tens of thousands of clones, 75% to 85% seen once; the top ten hold about 28%. Noted time point: blood 2 weeks post-SBRT. Treatment defined: 15 Gy SBRT to primary tumor, nephrectomy 4 weeks later. This CDR3 comprises 18 residues. CDR1 is SGHKS and CDR2 is YYEKEE in the germline V gene (reference sequence). V was clipped by 3 bases and J by 7 bases; unmatched bases: 13. This chain links TRBV5-5 with TRBJ2-1; 13 bases line up with TRBD2. This clonotype was obtained from a woman in her sixties or seventies with renal cell carcinoma. The source was blood, collected from a patient whose treatment included radiotherapy and nephrectomy. The chain's CDR3 is CASSSRTSGSPVGNEQFF. The CDR3 DNA reads TGTGCCAGCAGCTCAAGGACTAGCGGGAGCCCCGTAGGAAATGAGCAGTTCTTC.